A selection of T cell receptor beta chains follows, all from one sample in a study of beta chain features in type 1 diabetes. Profiled with immunoSEQ multiplex PCR; TCRdb holds only in-frame clones, not every one. The data show 680,000 or so clones, with 15% to 19% seen just once and about 0.097% held by the top ten. What was sequenced was naive CD4+ T cells from blood. The origin of the receptors is a man aged 18 to 35 in good health. Each CDR3 is given with its conserved first and last residue. D genes are given only for firm matches. The listing skips clone size in some rows; elsewhere it reads once, few, many or a size class.

D: NA; length: 12; J: TRBJ2-5; V: TRBV5-6; size: NA; CDR3: CASSYFQETQYF; DNA: TGTGCCAGCAGCTACTTCCAAGAGACCCAGTACTTC
D: TRBD1; length: 16; J: TRBJ2-4; V: TRBV4-1; size: few; CDR3: CASSQLTGGVKNIQYF; DNA: TGCGCCAGCAGCCAATTGACAGGGGGGGTCAAAAACATTCAGTACTTC
D: NA; length: 15; J: TRBJ2-5; V: TRBV27; size: NA; CDR3: CASGRGGATQETQYF; DNA: TGTGCCAGCGGAAGAGGGGGGGCTACCCAAGAGACCCAGTACTTC
D: NA; length: 11; J: TRBJ2-1; V: TRBV5-1; size: NA; CDR3: CASSLDNEQFF; DNA: TGCGCCAGCAGCTTGGACAATGAGCAGTTCTTC
D: TRBD1; length: 18; J: TRBJ2-6; V: TRBV4-2; size: few; CDR3: CASSQEWTGDSGANVLTF; DNA: TGTGCCAGCAGCCAAGAATGGACAGGGGACTCTGGGGCCAACGTCCTGACTTTC
D: NA; length: 14; J: TRBJ2-7; V: TRBV7-2; size: NA; CDR3: CASSYQWGDYEQYF; DNA: TGTGCCAGCAGCTATCAATGGGGGGACTACGAGCAGTACTTC
D: NA; length: 15; J: TRBJ2-1; V: TRBV9; size: NA; CDR3: CASSVLSGVGDEQFF; DNA: TGTGCCAGCAGCGTTCTTAGCGGAGTAGGAGATGAGCAGTTCTTC
D: TRBD2; length: 15; J: TRBJ2-3; V: TRBV7-2; size: few; CDR3: CASSRSGSRIDTQYF; DNA: TGTGCCAGCAGCCGTAGCGGGAGCAGGATAGATACGCAGTATTTT
D: TRBD1; length: 13; J: TRBJ2-3; V: TRBV4-1; size: NA; CDR3: CASGRQGTDTQYF; DNA: TGCGCCAGCGGGAGACAGGGAACAGATACGCAGTATTTT
D: NA; length: 14; J: TRBJ2-1; V: TRBV18; size: NA; CDR3: CASSPLRQNNEQFF; DNA: TGTGCCAGCTCTCCCCTTCGACAAAACAATGAGCAGTTCTTC
D: NA; length: 13; J: TRBJ1-3; V: TRBV9; size: NA; CDR3: CASQGGSGNTIYF; DNA: TGTGCCAGCCAGGGTGGCTCTGGAAACACCATATATTTT
D: NA; length: 15; J: TRBJ2-5; V: TRBV5-1; size: NA; CDR3: CASSASLQSSETQYF; DNA: TGCGCCAGCAGCGCCTCCCTCCAATCTTCAGAGACCCAGTACTTC
D: TRBD1; length: 15; J: TRBJ2-7; V: TRBV28; size: NA; CDR3: CASSDRDRGLYEQYF; DNA: TGTGCCAGCAGTGACCGGGACAGGGGGCTCTACGAGCAGTACTTC
D: TRBD1; length: 15; J: TRBJ1-5; V: TRBV6-5; size: few; CDR3: CASSHGTVGNQPQHF; DNA: TGTGCCAGCAGTCACGGGACAGTCGGTAATCAGCCCCAGCATTTT
D: NA; length: 16; J: TRBJ1-2; V: TRBV7-9; size: NA; CDR3: CASSFFGRGGNYGYTF; DNA: TGTGCCAGCAGCTTCTTTGGGAGAGGCGGAAACTATGGCTACACCTTC
D: TRBD1; length: 16; J: TRBJ1-5; V: TRBV18; size: NA; CDR3: CASSPQGAIGGQPQHF; DNA: TGTGCCAGCTCACCACAGGGGGCTATCGGGGGTCAGCCCCAGCATTTT
D: NA; length: 14; J: TRBJ2-7; V: TRBV2; size: NA; CDR3: CASMREQRSYEQYF; DNA: TGTGCCAGCATGAGGGAACAACGCTCCTACGAGCAGTACTTC
D: NA; length: 13; J: TRBJ2-5; V: TRBV4-3; size: few; CDR3: CASSQTGQETQYF; DNA: TGCGCCAGCAGCCAAACCGGCCAAGAGACCCAGTACTTC
D: NA; length: 17; J: TRBJ2-5; V: TRBV18; size: few; CDR3: CASSPQGGTGPQETQYF; DNA: TGTGCCAGCTCACCTCAGGGGGGTACAGGACCTCAAGAGACCCAGTACTTC
D: NA; length: 14; J: TRBJ2-2; V: TRBV7-3; size: NA; CDR3: CASSLVSNTGELFF; DNA: TGTGCCAGCAGCTTAGTCAGTAACACCGGGGAGCTGTTTTTT
D: NA; length: 13; J: TRBJ2-7; V: TRBV15; size: NA; CDR3: CATSRDLQYEQYF; DNA: TGTGCCACCAGCAGAGATCTCCAATACGAGCAGTACTTC
D: NA; length: 17; J: TRBJ2-2; V: TRBV25-1; size: few; CDR3: CASSESPSAGVPGELFF; DNA: TGTGCCAGCAGTGAGTCCCCTTCCGCAGGGGTCCCCGGGGAGCTGTTTTTT
D: NA; length: 13; J: TRBJ2-7; V: TRBV2; size: few; CDR3: CASGRQMTYEQYF; DNA: TGTGCCAGCGGCAGACAGATGACCTACGAGCAGTACTTC
D: TRBD2; length: 15; J: TRBJ2-7; V: TRBV27; size: NA; CDR3: CASSLQTSGSYEQYF; DNA: TGTGCCAGCAGTTTGCAGACTAGCGGGTCCTACGAGCAGTACTTC
D: NA; length: 10; J: TRBJ1-1; V: TRBV6-6; size: NA; CDR3: CASSNTEAFF; DNA: TGTGCCAGCAGTAACACTGAAGCTTTCTTT
D: TRBD1; length: 14; J: TRBJ2-1; V: TRBV7-2; size: NA; CDR3: CASSWNRGENEQFF; DNA: TGTGCCAGCAGCTGGAACAGGGGTGAGAATGAGCAGTTCTTC
D: TRBD1; length: 14; J: TRBJ2-5; V: TRBV5-6; size: NA; CDR3: CASSVSGTEETQYF; DNA: TGTGCCAGCAGCGTATCCGGGACAGAAGAGACCCAGTACTTC
D: TRBD1; length: 17; J: TRBJ2-7; V: TRBV23-1; size: NA; CDR3: CASSQPDRGPETYEQYF; DNA: TGCGCCAGCAGTCAACCCGACAGGGGGCCGGAAACCTACGAGCAGTACTTC
D: TRBD1; length: 15; J: TRBJ2-1; V: TRBV18; size: few; CDR3: CASSTLLDRVDEQFF; DNA: TGTGCCAGCTCAACCTTACTGGACAGGGTCGATGAGCAGTTCTTC
D: TRBD1; length: 14; J: TRBJ2-1; V: TRBV6-1; size: few; CDR3: CASIWGQSYNEQFF; DNA: TGTGCCAGCATCTGGGGACAGTCGTACAATGAGCAGTTCTTC
D: NA; length: 15; J: TRBJ1-1; V: TRBV6-5; size: few; CDR3: CASSYSLTVNTEAFF; DNA: TGTGCCAGCAGTTACTCGCTGACTGTGAACACTGAAGCTTTCTTT
D: NA; length: 13; J: TRBJ1-3; V: TRBV7-3; size: NA; CDR3: CASSSNTGNTIYF; DNA: TGTGCCAGCAGCTCGAATACAGGAAACACCATATATTTT
D: TRBD2; length: 16; J: TRBJ2-3; V: TRBV9; size: few; CDR3: CASSATGTSGPDTQYF; DNA: TGTGCCAGCAGCGCAACTGGGACTAGCGGGCCCGATACGCAGTATTTT
D: NA; length: 14; J: TRBJ2-7; V: TRBV2; size: few; CDR3: CASSARGSLYEQYF; DNA: TGTGCCAGCAGTGCCAGGGGTTCTCTCTACGAGCAGTACTTC
D: TRBD1; length: 16; J: TRBJ2-2; V: TRBV7-2; size: few; CDR3: CASKVQGPKNTGELFF; DNA: TGTGCCAGCAAAGTACAGGGGCCCAAGAACACCGGGGAGCTGTTTTTT
D: TRBD2; length: 14; J: TRBJ2-4; V: TRBV7-6; size: few; CDR3: CASSPRGESNIQYF; DNA: TGTGCCAGCAGCCCCCGGGGGGAATCAAACATTCAGTACTTC
D: NA; length: 13; J: TRBJ1-1; V: TRBV7-3; size: few; CDR3: CASSLERNREAFF; DNA: TGTGCCAGCAGCTTAGAGAGAAATCGGGAAGCTTTCTTT
D: NA; length: 15; J: TRBJ1-4; V: TRBV7-2; size: few; CDR3: CASSSRREINEKLFF; DNA: TGTGCCAGCAGCTCCCGACGGGAAATTAATGAAAAACTGTTTTTT
D: TRBD1; length: 13; J: TRBJ1-1; V: TRBV7-9; size: few; CDR3: CASSFTGVTEAFF; DNA: TGTGCCAGCAGCTTCACAGGGGTGACTGAAGCTTTCTTT
D: NA; length: 12; J: TRBJ2-1; V: TRBV7-3; size: NA; CDR3: CASSASGTLLFF; DNA: TGTGCCAGCAGCGCCTCCGGGACTCTCTTGTTCTTC
D: TRBD1; length: 15; J: TRBJ2-5; V: TRBV5-1; size: NA; CDR3: CASSWDTGAKETQYF; DNA: TGCGCCAGCAGCTGGGATACAGGGGCAAAAGAGACCCAGTACTTC
D: NA; length: 15; J: TRBJ1-2; V: TRBV6-6; size: NA; CDR3: CASSYVGLGSYGYTF; DNA: TGTGCCAGCAGTTACGTAGGGCTGGGAAGCTATGGCTACACCTTC
D: TRBD1; length: 14; J: TRBJ1-5; V: TRBV7-2; size: NA; CDR3: CASSFRGGDQPQHF; DNA: TGTGCCAGCAGCTTTCGAGGGGGCGATCAGCCCCAGCATTTT
D: NA; length: 13; J: TRBJ1-2; V: TRBV6-5; size: once; CDR3: CASSERILYGYTF; DNA: TGTGCCAGCAGTGAAAGAATCTTATATGGCTACACCTTC
D: TRBD2; length: 16; J: TRBJ2-7; V: TRBV5-1; size: few; CDR3: CASSLVGGAPDNEQYF; DNA: TGCGCCAGCAGCTTGGTCGGGGGGGCCCCGGACAACGAGCAGTACTTC
D: NA; length: 14; J: TRBJ2-5; V: TRBV4-1; size: NA; CDR3: CASSLHRVQETQYF; DNA: TGCGCCAGCAGCCTACACAGGGTTCAAGAGACCCAGTACTTC
D: NA; length: 14; J: TRBJ1-1; V: TRBV5-1; size: few; CDR3: CASSLHERGTEAFF; DNA: TGCGCCAGCAGCCTCCACGAGCGGGGTACTGAAGCTTTCTTT
D: TRBD1; length: 15; J: TRBJ2-7; V: TRBV27; size: few; CDR3: CASSLPRQGAYEQYF; DNA: TGTGCCAGCAGTTTACCGAGACAGGGGGCATACGAGCAGTACTTC
D: NA; length: 13; J: TRBJ1-1; V: TRBV5-4; size: few; CDR3: CASSLGTDTEAFF; DNA: TGTGCCAGCAGCTTGGGGACGGACACTGAAGCTTTCTTT
D: TRBD1; length: 15; J: TRBJ2-1; V: TRBV5-1; size: few; CDR3: CASSLRQGAHNEQFF; DNA: TGCGCCAGCAGCTTGAGACAGGGGGCTCACAATGAGCAGTTCTTC
D: TRBD2; length: 18; J: TRBJ2-1; V: TRBV10-3; size: few; CDR3: CAISEGRNSGRANNEQFF; DNA: TGTGCCATCAGTGAAGGCCGGAATAGCGGGAGAGCCAACAATGAGCAGTTCTTC
D: NA; length: 19; J: TRBJ2-6; V: TRBV7-9; size: NA; CDR3: CASSLPTGAGNSGANVLTF; DNA: TGTGCCAGCAGCTTACCCACAGGGGCGGGGAACTCTGGGGCCAACGTCCTGACTTTC
D: NA; length: 15; J: TRBJ2-2; V: TRBV11-2; size: NA; CDR3: CASSLGRVNTGELFF; DNA: TGTGCCAGCAGCCTCGGCAGGGTGAACACCGGGGAGCTGTTTTTT
D: TRBD2; length: 15; J: TRBJ2-3; V: TRBV6-5; size: NA; CDR3: CASSYQKRGRDTQYF; DNA: TGTGCCAGCAGTTATCAGAAGCGGGGGAGGGATACGCAGTATTTT
D: NA; length: 15; J: TRBJ2-1; V: TRBV7-3; size: few; CDR3: CASSSGTRSRDEQFF; DNA: TGTGCCAGCAGCTCTGGGACACGGAGTAGGGATGAGCAGTTCTTC
D: TRBD2; length: 15; J: TRBJ2-1; V: TRBV11-3; size: few; CDR3: CASSLRASGSDEQFF; DNA: TGTGCCAGCAGCTTACGCGCTAGCGGGAGTGATGAGCAGTTCTTC
D: NA; length: 13; J: TRBJ2-1; V: TRBV5-4; size: many; CDR3: CASRSWGGNEQFF; DNA: TGTGCCAGCAGGTCTTGGGGAGGCAATGAGCAGTTCTTC
D: NA; length: 11; J: TRBJ1-1; V: TRBV20-1; size: few; CDR3: CSARANTEAFF; DNA: TGCAGTGCTAGGGCGAACACTGAAGCTTTCTTT
D: TRBD1; length: 16; J: TRBJ1-1; V: TRBV19; size: NA; CDR3: CASSIPPGQRNTEAFF; DNA: TGTGCCAGTAGTATCCCACCGGGACAGAGGAACACTGAAGCTTTCTTT
D: NA; length: 10; J: TRBJ1-1; V: TRBV2; size: NA; CDR3: CASERVEAFF; DNA: TGTGCCAGTGAGCGGGTTGAAGCTTTCTTT